Below, 32 T cell receptor beta chains from the same sample are listed, as sequenced in a study of shared clonotypes between healthy human individuals. Naive CD8 isolation took CD45RO-negative cells positively selected for CCR7 and excluded terminally differentiated effector memory CD45RA+ cells. The protocol was immunoSEQ multiplex PCR, while the TCRdb copy is restricted to in-frame clones and leaves out a portion. This table holds about 1,900,000 clones, over 85% found once. Specimen: naive CD8+ T cells sorted from blood. The receptor source for this set is a man between 18 and 29 years old in good health.

The J gene is TRBJ2-3, the V gene TRBV4-3; tentatively, D is TRBD2 (7 bases). CDR3 length equals 15 residues. With 1 base removed from V and 5 bases from J, the gap between germline ends came to 13 bases. Germline CDR1 LGHNA, CDR2 YSLEER. The CDR3 coding sequence is TGCGCCAGCAGCCAAGTGTGGGGGGGCAGAGATACGCAGTATTTT. Translating it yields CASSQVWGGRDTQYF.

Comments on this clone: The sample carries other DNA sequences with the same CDR3. The chain couples TRBV6-6 to TRBJ1-1; 8 bases align to TRBD1. The ends lost 2 bases at V and 4 bases at J; junction bases unmatched: 6. This CDR3 is 15 amino acids long. CDR1 and CDR2 (germline): MNHNY, SVGAGI (reference sequence). CDR3: CASSYPLDRGTEAFF. CDR3 sequence (DNA): TGTGCCAGCAGTTACCCTCTCGACAGGGGCACTGAAGCTTTCTTT.

This chain uses TRBV4-1 with TRBJ2-5; TRBD2 matches at 14 bases. V gave up 0 bases and J gave up 3 bases; unmatched junction bases: 6. Germline assignment: CDR1 MGHRA and CDR2 YSYEKL. The CDR3 covers 18 residues. CDR3 nucleotides: TGCGCCAGCAGCCAAGATCCGGGACTAGCGGGGGAGGAAGAGACCCAGTACTTC. Protein: CASSQDPGLAGEEETQYF.

Notes on this clone: The same CDR3 is also encoded by other DNA sequences in this sample. The chain carries TRBV5-1 and TRBJ1-1; D gene uncertain. The germline V gene has CDR1 SGHRS and CDR2 YFSETQ. V lost 4 bases and J lost 4, with 8 bases in between. The length of the CDR3 is 12 residues. The CDR3 DNA reads as TGCGCCAGCAGCCCGTGGGGCACTGAAGCTTTCTTT. This translates into CASSPWGTEAFF. Full variable domain (outside the CDR3, taken from reference TRBV5-1 and TRBJ1-1): KAGVTQTPRYLIKTRGQQVTLSCSPISGHRSVSWYQQTPGQGLQFLFEYFSETQRNKGNFPGRFSGRQFSNSRSEMNVSTLELGDSALYLCASSPWGTEAFFGQGTRLTVV.

V gene TRBV28 combines with J gene TRBJ1-4; unclear D gene. CDR3 length: 13 amino acids. The germline V and J ends were trimmed by 4 bases and 8 bases, with 11 bases remaining between them. CDR1 and CDR2 (germline): MDHEN, SYDVKM. CDR3 nucleotide sequence: TGTGCCAGCAGTTATATTACCCAAGAAAAACTGTTTTTT. Translation: CASSYITQEKLFF.

The V call is TRBV10-3, the J call TRBJ2-1; 15 bases match TRBD2. Per the germline V gene, CDR1 is ENHRY and CDR2 is SYGVKD. This CDR3 is built from 17 residues. The V gene end was trimmed by 6 bases and the J gene end by 6 bases; junction bases not matched to a gene: 9. The CDR3 DNA sequence: TGTGCCATCAGCGGGACTAGCGGGGGGCAAAAAGCCAATGAGCAGTTCTTC. Residues: CAISGTSGGQKANEQFF.

This chain uses TRBV7-7 with TRBJ1-1; a weak D match, TRBD1 (6 bases). The CDR3 covers 13 residues. Looked up from germline, CDR1 is SSHAT and CDR2 is FNYEAQ (reference sequence). The CDR3 DNA reads as TGTGCTAGCGCCGTGGGGGCCAACACTGAAGCTTTCTTT. Amino acids: CASAVGANTEAFF.

V usage is TRBV10-3 and J usage is TRBJ1-2; 9 bases map to TRBD1. From germline, CDR1 is ENHRY and CDR2 SYGVKD. The CDR3 is 17 amino acids. V shed 3 bases, J shed 2 bases, and the junction held 10 bases outside the gene matches. Here the CDR3 reads CAISDQGQGDLNYGYTF. CDR3 nucleotides: TGTGCCATCAGTGACCAGGGACAGGGCGACCTAAACTATGGCTACACCTTC.

The chain is built from TRBV7-9 and TRBJ2-3; D not resolved. Trimming cost V 7 bases and J 0 bases, with 8 bases left between them. The germline V gene encodes CDR1 SEHNR and CDR2 FQNEAQ (reference sequence). The CDR3 spans 13 residues. CDR3 residues: CASTGVSTDTQYF. Written as DNA, the CDR3 is TGTGCCAGCACTGGCGTGAGCACAGATACGCAGTATTTT.

The chain is built from TRBV6-5 and TRBJ2-7; 12 bases line up with TRBD2. The trim removed 6 bases at V and 2 bases at J, leaving 5 bases unmatched. Germline CDR1 is MNHEY and CDR2 is SVGAGI. This CDR3 has 15 residues. As DNA, the CDR3 is TGTGCCAGCAGCCAACTAGCGGGAGGTACCTACGAGCAGTACTTC. Translated: CASSQLAGGTYEQYF.

The rearrangement uses TRBV30 and TRBJ1-1, with D maybe TRBD1 (6 bases). Trimming stripped 0 bases from V and 4 bases from J, with 18 bases between. The CDR3 spans 16 residues. In germline, CDR1 is GTSNPN, CDR2 SVGIG (reference sequence). CDR3 region: CAWSVGVGGQSTEAFF. The CDR3 DNA follows: TGTGCCTGGAGTGTTGGGGTTGGGGGGCAGAGCACTGAAGCTTTCTTT.

As to this clone: Distinct nucleotide sequences in the sample also encode this CDR3. The chain recombines TRBV27 with TRBJ2-7, with 8 bases aligning to TRBD2. The V and J ends lost 5 bases and 3 bases, in that order; junction bases with no gene match: 9. This CDR3 contains 15 residues. Germline V gene lookup returns CDR1 MNHEY and CDR2 SMNVEV (reference sequence). CDR3 sequence: CASSLTGGGGYEQYF. Here the CDR3 DNA reads TGTGCCAGCAGTCTTACGGGGGGGGGCGGCTACGAGCAGTACTTC.

This chain joins TRBV13 and TRBJ2-1; the D gene is possibly TRBD2 (5 bases). CDR1 and CDR2 from the germline V gene are PRHDT and FYEKMQ (reference sequence). With 3 bases removed from V and 7 bases from J, the gap between germline ends came to 13 bases. The CDR3 loop spans 14 amino acids. The CDR3 protein is CASSLAGGGNEQFF. In DNA, the CDR3 is TGTGCCAGCAGCTTGGCCGGAGGCGGGAATGAGCAGTTCTTC. The full variable domain, with the rest looked up from reference TRBV13 and TRBJ2-1, is AAGVIQSPRHLIKEKRETATLKCYPIPRHDTVYWYQQGPGQDPQFLISFYEKMQSDKGSIPDRFSAQQFSDYHSELNMSSLELGDSALYFCASSLAGGGNEQFFGPGTRLTVL.

This clone was counted a single time. The chain combines TRBV7-9 with TRBJ2-4, with D tentatively TRBD1 or TRBD2 (5 bases each). Germline values: CDR1 SEHNR, CDR2 FQNEAQ (reference sequence). The ends were cut back, 5 bases at V and 0 bases at J, with 14 bases in the middle. The CDR3 consists of 16 residues. CDR3 residues: CASSPWDGQAKNIQYF. CDR3 in DNA: TGTGCCAGCAGCCCCTGGGACGGTCAAGCCAAAAACATTCAGTACTTC.

Regarding this clone: The sample holds other DNA sequences that translate to the same CDR3. The chain couples TRBV9 to TRBJ1-1; D may be TRBD1 (5 bases). Germline CDR1 is SGDLS and CDR2 is YYNGEE. This CDR3 contains 14 residues. V shed 0 bases and J shed 3 bases, with 9 bases lying between them. The CDR3 nucleotides are TGTGCCAGCAGCGTAGGAGGGGAGGACACTGAAGCTTTCTTT. Translated, it gives CASSVGGEDTEAFF.

To note about this clone: At one of its ends the junction is not consistent with the germline gene, which may arise from a read error. The chain combines TRBV6-1 with TRBJ1-2; 10 bases align to TRBD1. Germline V gene data show CDR1 as MNHNS and CDR2 as SASEGT. The CDR3 extends over 14 amino acids. The CDR3 region is CASIEPGQGYGYTF. CDR3 nucleotide sequence: TGTGCCAGCATTGAACCGGGACAGGGGTACGGCTACACCTTC.

This chain connects TRBV7-8 to TRBJ2-1; TRBD1 or TRBD2 may be the D gene (5 bases each). Per germline, CDR1 SGHVS and CDR2 FQNEAQ. The germline V and J ends were trimmed by 1 base and 5 bases, with 21 bases remaining between them. CDR3 length: 18 amino acids. CDR3 loop: CASSLGVGPESFDNEQFF. The CDR3 nucleotides read TGTGCCAGCAGCTTAGGGGTGGGACCCGAAAGCTTCGACAATGAGCAGTTCTTC.

The chain is built from TRBV9 and TRBJ1-1; 11 bases fit TRBD1. The J segment lost 5 bases and the V segment lost 3 bases, leaving 6 bases of the junction unmatched. This CDR3 is 15 amino acids long. Germline V gene lookup returns CDR1 SGDLS and CDR2 YYNGEE. The CDR3 protein is CASSAGTGGGTEAFF. The CDR3 bases are TGTGCCAGCAGCGCCGGGACAGGGGGAGGGACTGAAGCTTTCTTT.

This chain uses TRBV7-9 with TRBJ2-3; D not certain. The CDR3 length is 15 residues. Trimming left V 2 bases short and J 1 base short, with 10 bases between. Germline loops: CDR1 SEHNR, CDR2 FQNEAQ (reference sequence). The CDR3 spells CASSLFLSGTDTQYF. CDR3 bases: TGTGCCAGCAGCTTATTCTTGTCTGGCACAGATACGCAGTATTTT.

The V and J genes are TRBV30 and TRBJ2-1; 9 bases line up with TRBD1. The trim removed 0 bases at V and 6 bases at J, leaving 3 bases unmatched. CDR3 size: 14 residues. CDR1 and CDR2 from the germline V gene are GTSNPN and SVGIG (reference sequence). The CDR3 is CAWSVGQGSNEQFF. In DNA form, the CDR3 reads TGTGCCTGGAGTGTGGGACAGGGTTCCAATGAGCAGTTCTTC.

V is TRBV27 and J is TRBJ2-7, with a weak D call TRBD2 (6 bases). CDR3 length: 14 residues. Germline CDR1 is MNHEY and CDR2 is SMNVEV (reference sequence). The V gene lost 5 bases and the J gene lost 5 bases, with 16 bases spanning the gap. The CDR3 DNA follows: TGTGCCAGCAGTGTGGTGGGAGGAGACGACGAGCAGTACTTC. This encodes CASSVVGGDDEQYF.

V is TRBV6-5 and J is TRBJ1-1; D gene unclear. There are 14 residues in the CDR3. Trimming removed 4 bases at V and 1 base at J, with 10 bases between. Germline V CDR1 and CDR2: MNHEY, SVGAGI. The CDR3 DNA reads TGTGCCAGCAGTTTCGGGTCGCAGAACACTGAAGCTTTCTTT. It specifies CASSFGSQNTEAFF.

In the case of this clone: Other DNA sequences in this specimen translate into the identical CDR3. The gene calls are TRBV5-6 and TRBJ2-7; perhaps D is TRBD1 or TRBD2 (5 bases each). Germline V gene sequence: CDR1 SGHDT, CDR2 YYEEEE. CDR3 size: 13 residues. V dropped 4 bases and J dropped 6 bases, with 14 bases sitting between them. CDR3 loop: CASSPGGVREQYF. Written as DNA, the CDR3 is TGTGCCAGCAGCCCTGGGGGAGTTCGCGAGCAGTACTTC.

This chain joins TRBV6-1 and TRBJ2-7; TRBD1 agrees at 10 bases. The CDR3 is made up of 15 amino acids. The V gene end was trimmed by 6 bases and the J gene end by 3 bases; junction bases not matched to a gene: 8. Germline lookup yields CDR1 MNHNS and CDR2 SASEGT. The CDR3 DNA sequence: TGTGCCAGCAGGGATCCGGGACAGGGGAACTACGAGCAGTACTTC. It codes for CASRDPGQGNYEQYF.

The genes are TRBV15 and TRBJ1-4; D gene uncertain. Germline assignment: CDR1 LNHNV and CDR2 YYDKDF (reference sequence). V dropped 1 base and J dropped 0 bases, with 9 bases sitting between them. CDR3 length equals 16 residues. The DNA of the CDR3 is TGTGCCACCAGCAGAGCCCCAACTGCAACTAATGAAAAACTGTTTTTT. Its protein is CATSRAPTATNEKLFF.

The chain recombines TRBV7-8 with TRBJ2-5; D is unclear. The CDR3 contains 14 residues. The V gene's germline CDR1 is SGHVS and CDR2 FQNEAQ. Trimming took 5 bases from V and 5 from J, leaving 15 bases between them. The CDR3 coding sequence is TGTGCCAGCAGCCTGACCAGCGTTTGGGAGACCCAGTACTTC. This translates into CASSLTSVWETQYF.

Written as DNA, the CDR3 is TGTGCCAGCAGACTTCTAGCGGGAGGGCCTGATAATGAGCAGTTCTTC. Translated, it gives CASRLLAGGPDNEQFF. The V gene is TRBV11-2, the J gene TRBJ2-1; 12 bases are a match to TRBD2. V dropped 6 bases and J dropped 7; count of bases not matched to a gene: 10. Germline V gene sequence: CDR1 SGHAT, CDR2 FQNNGV. The length of the CDR3 is 16 residues.

The chain couples TRBV27 to TRBJ2-7, with D perhaps matching TRBD1 (6 bases). The CDR3 length is 16 residues. Trimming took 4 bases from V and 4 from J, leaving 20 bases between them. Germline CDR1 reads MNHEY; CDR2 reads SMNVEV (reference sequence). CDR3 DNA sequence: TGTGCCAGCAGTTATTCGGCCGGGACAAAGGAATACGAGCAGTACTTC. Amino acids: CASSYSAGTKEYEQYF.

The chain is built from TRBV4-1 and TRBJ2-7; TRBD2 agrees at 9 bases. V gave up 4 bases and J gave up 3 bases; unmatched junction bases: 10. The V gene's germline CDR1 is MGHRA and CDR2 YSYEKL. The CDR3 covers 16 residues. In DNA, the CDR3 is TGCGCCAGCAGCCCGCTTTCGGTAGCGGGAGTCTACGAGCAGTACTTC. Translation: CASSPLSVAGVYEQYF.

The chain is built from TRBV15 and TRBJ1-2, with no clear D. The CDR3 is made up of 16 amino acids. V lost 1 base, J lost 4 bases, and 16 bases lay in between. CDR1 and CDR2 (germline): LNHNV, YYDKDF (reference sequence). The CDR3 loop is CATSRVRGELFYGYTF. The CDR3 nucleotides are TGTGCCACCAGCAGAGTTCGGGGAGAGTTATTCTATGGCTACACCTTC.

The count of this clone is one. The DNA for the CDR3 is TGTGCCAGCAGCTTAGGGACTAGCGGGGGGGGCAACGAGCAGTACTTC. Its protein is CASSLGTSGGGNEQYF. This chain connects TRBV7-6 to TRBJ2-7; 15 bases line up with TRBD2. The V segment lost 1 base and the J segment 5 bases; nucleotides outside the gene matches: 3. The CDR3 contains 16 residues. Germline-derived CDR1 and CDR2 are SGHVS and FNYEAQ.

This chain links TRBV7-9 with TRBJ1-6, with 8 bases identical to TRBD1. Germline V lookup: CDR1 SEHNR, CDR2 FQNEAQ (reference sequence). The length of the CDR3 is 14 residues. Trimming at V came to 4 bases and at J to 14 bases, leaving 10 bases not matched to a gene. The CDR3 coding sequence is TGTGCCAGCAGCTCGCCCGGACAGGGAATTGCCCTCCACTTT. It translates to CASSSPGQGIALHF.